This T cell receptor (beta chain) originates from a study of Ad26.COV2.S vaccination and SARS-CoV-2 variants. There are 14 residues in the CDR3. With 5 bases clipped from V and 6 bases from J, the junction kept 9 bases outside the gene matches. The germline V gene encodes CDR1 SEHNR and CDR2 FQNEAQ (reference sequence). The data were produced by immunoSEQ multiplex PCR, yet TCRdb's version contains in-frame clones alone and is incomplete. The sample includes about 420,000 clones, roughly 90% of them seen just once. Treatment noted: around 19 received Ad26.COV2.S at low or high dose, single or two shots; about 5 received placebo; per-sample allocation not given. Samples analyzed were those drawn on day 63 after the first vaccine or placebo injection.

The clonotype comes from a person between 18 and 65 years old who received the Ad26.COV2.S COVID-19 vaccine or a placebo. The chain combines TRBV7-9 with TRBJ1-2; 7 bases match TRBD1. The specimen was peripheral blood, collected in a trial of Ad26.COV2.S vaccine versus placebo. CDR3 sequence (DNA): TGTGCCAGCAGCCCCTGGACAGGAGAGAATGGCTACACCTTC. This codes for CASSPWTGENGYTF.